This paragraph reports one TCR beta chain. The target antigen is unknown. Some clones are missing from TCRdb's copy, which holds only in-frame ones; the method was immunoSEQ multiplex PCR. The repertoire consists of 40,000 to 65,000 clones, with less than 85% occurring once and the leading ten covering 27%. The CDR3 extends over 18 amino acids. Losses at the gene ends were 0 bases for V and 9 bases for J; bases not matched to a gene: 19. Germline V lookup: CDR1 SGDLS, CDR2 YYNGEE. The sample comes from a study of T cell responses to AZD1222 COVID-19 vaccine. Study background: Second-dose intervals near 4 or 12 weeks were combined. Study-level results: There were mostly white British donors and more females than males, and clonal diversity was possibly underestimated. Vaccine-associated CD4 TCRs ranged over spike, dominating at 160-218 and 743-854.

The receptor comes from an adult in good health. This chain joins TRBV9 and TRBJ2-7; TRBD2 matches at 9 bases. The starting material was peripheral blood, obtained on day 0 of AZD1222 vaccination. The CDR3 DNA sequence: TGTGCCAGCAGCGTAGCCCCGTTAGCGGGAGCCCCTCCTACGGGGCAGTACTTC. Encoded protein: CASSVAPLAGAPPTGQYF.